One and the same sample provided the 10 T cell receptor beta chains below, sequenced in a study of blood T cell repertoires in COVID-19. Using immunoSEQ multiplex PCR, the repertoire was profiled, and TCRdb retains in-frame clones only, with some absent. Counted here are about 250,000 clones, around 84% occurring once; the ten biggest clones make up 5%. The sequencing input was PBMCs or T cells enriched from blood (not recorded which). Receptors originate from a man aged 35-49 years who had been exposed to COVID-19.

The rearrangement links TRBV4-2 to TRBJ2-1; 8 bases align to TRBD2. The CDR3 spans 14 residues. CDR1 and CDR2 from the germline V gene are LGHNA and YNFKEQ. Unmatched junction bases numbered 6, after V lost 3 bases and J lost 8 bases. CDR3 in DNA: TGTGCCAGCAGCCAGACTAGCGCCGCGGATGAGCAGTTCTTC. Protein product: CASSQTSAADEQFF.

This chain uses TRBV30 with TRBJ2-2, with D hard to call. Germline V gene data show CDR1 as GTSNPN and CDR2 as SVGIG (reference sequence). V was trimmed by 2 bases and J by 4 bases, leaving 8 bases between them. The CDR3 contains 13 residues. The CDR3 DNA follows: TGTGCCTGGAGTCCTCTCAGCACCGGGGAGCTGTTTTTT. Protein: CAWSPLSTGELFF.

The chain is built from TRBV19 and TRBJ2-2; D is unclear. Germline loops: CDR1 LNHDA, CDR2 SQIVND (reference sequence). V was trimmed by 10 bases and J by 4 bases, leaving 4 bases between them. The CDR3 has 10 residues. The DNA of the CDR3 is TGTGCCACTTTCACCGGGGAGCTGTTTTTT. Its translation: CATFTGELFF.

The CDR3 bases are TGTGCCAGCAGCCGCGATTTGATCACTGAAGCTTTCTTT. It translates to CASSRDLITEAFF. The V call is TRBV5-4, the J call TRBJ1-1; D unclear. The germline V gene encodes CDR1 SGHNT and CDR2 YYREEE (reference sequence). CDR3 size: 13 residues. V shed 4 bases and J shed 4 bases, with 11 bases lying between them.

The rearrangement joins TRBV5-4 to TRBJ2-7, with TRBD2 matching 10 bases. Germline loops: CDR1 SGHNT, CDR2 YYREEE (reference sequence). V was clipped by 2 bases and J by 6 bases; unmatched bases: 11. This CDR3 is 16 amino acids long. This CDR3 reads CASSFTLTSGTSEQYF. CDR3 nucleotides: TGTGCCAGCAGCTTTACCCTCACTAGCGGGACGAGCGAGCAGTACTTC.

The chain is built from TRBV2 and TRBJ1-5; D gene uncertain. The CDR3 covers 14 residues. Trimming took off 3 bases at V and 6 bases at J, with 12 bases between the two ends. CDR1 is SNHLY, CDR2 FYNNEI, per germline. The CDR3 region has the DNA TGTGCCAGCAGTGATGCCCAGGTTGGTCAGCCCCAGCATTTT. The encoded protein is CASSDAQVGQPQHF. The variable domain in full, completed from reference TRBV2 and TRBJ1-5, reads EPEVTQTPSHQVTQMGQEVILRCVPISNHLYFYWYRQILGQKVEFLVSFYNNEISEKSEIFDDQFSVERPDGSNFTLKIRSTKLEDSAMYFCASSDAQVGQPQHFGDGTRLSIL.

This sequence joins TRBV7-8 and TRBJ2-3; no firm D call. The V gene lost 1 base and the J gene lost 6 bases, with 5 bases spanning the gap. CDR3 size: 12 residues. Germline CDR1 reads SGHVS; CDR2 reads FQNEAQ. DNA for the CDR3: TGTGCCAGCAGCTTAGGCGCGGATACGCAGTATTTT. Protein sequence: CASSLGADTQYF.

The CDR3 region is CASSLAMLAGYNEQFF. The CDR3 nucleotides are TGTGCCAGCAGCTTAGCCATGCTAGCGGGTTACAATGAGCAGTTCTTC. The chain has TRBV11-2 and TRBJ2-1, with 8 bases fitting TRBD2. Germline values: CDR1 SGHAT, CDR2 FQNNGV. The CDR3 sequence is 16 residues long. The trim removed 1 base at V and 4 bases at J, leaving 6 bases unmatched.

The chain recombines TRBV29-1 with TRBJ2-1; D call uncertain. Looked up from germline, CDR1 is SQVTM and CDR2 is ANQGSEA. This CDR3 contains 11 residues. With 0 bases removed from V and 8 bases from J, the gap between germline ends came to 5 bases. This chain's CDR3 is CSVEDVYEQFF. In DNA, the CDR3 is TGCAGCGTTGAAGATGTCTATGAGCAGTTCTTC.

The chain is built from TRBV27 and TRBJ1-4; D is possibly TRBD1 (5 bases). There are 14 residues in the CDR3. From germline, CDR1 is MNHEY and CDR2 SMNVEV (reference sequence). V was cut by 4 bases and J by 8 bases, with 14 bases left in between. CDR3 amino acids: CASSSTGLGEKLFF. The CDR3 nucleotides are TGTGCCAGCAGTTCAACAGGATTGGGGGAAAAACTGTTTTTT.